This T cell receptor beta chain was sequenced during a study of cytomegalovirus exposure and HLA in healthy donors (dated by TCRdb to 2016 to 2017). Regarding the study in general: An earlier analysis of roughly 630 of the donors reported 250 to 350 Gb of sequence data and roughly 110 million unique TCR beta sequences from roughly 200 million T cells. An early release covering 550 to 650 HLA-typed donors comprised approximately 290 gigabases of sequencing data and approximately 85 million unique TCR sequences. Among the roughly 400 genotyped donors, around 81% belonged to the genetic ancestry cluster associated with self-reported Caucasian donors. The study aimed to test whether signatures of past pathogen exposure could be identified by cataloging public T cell receptors. The study profiled the T cell repertoires of 550 to 700 subjects by immunosequencing and related them to cytomegalovirus serostatus. In addition to the first cohort of approximately 670 subjects, a separate validation cohort of 100 to 150 different subjects was used. The study combined high-throughput TCR immunosequencing, statistical association of individual TCRs with disease status, and machine learning to predict cytomegalovirus infection status. In a later analysis, previously published TCR beta repertoires from 600 to 850 donors were re-analyzed and high-resolution HLA genotyping was added so that TCR occurrence patterns could be studied. Rather than drawing on any new phenotypic data, the later analysis identified candidate immune exposures from TCR beta sequences and the way those sequences occurred across donors. In an earlier analysis of a few hundred of the donors, high-throughput TCR beta sequencing was used to judge whether each TCR beta V gene segment behaved as functional or pseudogenic. Alongside the repertoire data, information on donor age, sex, ethnicity and CMV serostatus was compiled. A later genetic analysis took genome-wide SNP genotypes for about 65% of the roughly 670 donors and used that subset as a discovery cohort. All discovery cohort repertoires had been generated on a single sequencing platform. Class I and class II HLA loci were covered by the typing at four-digit resolution. Typing coverage varied by locus: about 620-630 donors for A, B, C, DRB1 and DQB1; approximately 520 for DQA1; more than 600 for DPA1; around 490 for DPB1. Because of strong linkage in the cohort, four or five DR-DQ haplotypes were treated as single units for association and clustering. Across 300 to 500 genotyped donors of the cohort, an average of about 240,000 unique TCR beta nucleotide sequences per donor were sequenced, and around 19% of those sequences were non-productive.

What the research found in general, with its limitations: A later analysis associated roughly 17,000 TCR beta sequences with specific HLA alleles at a false discovery rate of 0.05. A few of the identified cytomegalovirus-associated TCR beta chains were confirmed in vitro to be specific for cytomegalovirus antigens. According to the authors, the approach could potentially be generalized to other disease states and immunological phenotypes. Only TCR beta chains were sequenced in this cohort, and the absence of alpha or paired-chain data limited detectable features. Most TCR sequences were seen in very few donors, while some public TCRs were found in many individuals. The 87-base-pair reads could not distinguish some IMGT-functional V segments, including TRBV6-2 and TRBV6-3, so those segments were excluded. Because counts were too low, about 18 rarely observed V segments, including chromosome 9 orphons, were left out of the earlier analysis of 587 of the donors. Several of the top co-occurrence clusters appeared to be linked to parvovirus B19, influenza, CMV and Epstein-Barr virus, according to a later analysis. In an earlier analysis of about 600 of the donors, most TCR beta V segments appeared in productive rearrangements about 87% or about 30% of the time, broadly matching IMGT annotations. When HLA alleles, especially DR and DQ, strongly co-occurred, TCR associations were difficult to assign to individual alleles. A group of highly shared sequence variants was considered likely to be a technical artifact of the sequencing pipeline. Sequencing depth was assumed to be roughly uniform across donors in the presence/absence analyses, though that assumption may not hold. According to a later analysis, most CMV-associated TCR beta chains appeared to be HLA-restricted, and the HLA associations seemed to be driven largely by CMV exposure. Linkage disequilibrium might explain the correlated functional status among segregating V segments, but an unknown experimental factor could not be excluded. Because HLA typing was missing for some donors at each locus, association tests included only the typed subset. A total of some 180 TCR beta chains were listed by the study as associated with cytomegalovirus. A further reported finding was that TCR beta sequences accurately predicted the HLA-A and HLA-B alleles for most subjects in the first cohort. Cytomegalovirus status was reported to be diagnosed by the classifier with high specificity and sensitivity in both the original and validation cohorts. In a later analysis, TCR association rates were found to vary across HLA loci, with the most associated TCRs seen for DRB1 alleles and the fewest for HLA-C alleles. In a later genetic analysis, a missense DCLRE1C variant was associated with V-gene and J-gene trimming of TCR beta chains, and the association was replicated in an independent cohort. In a later analysis, HLA-associated TCR beta chains were found to be more clonally expanded and to have lower generation probabilities than equally common non-associated chains. CMV serostatus was the only immune exposure information available for the cohort. Compared with the roughly 670-donor mean, donors in an Asian-associated ancestry cluster had fewer N-insertions in productive TCRs, according to a later genetic analysis.

The library was generated by the immunoSEQ multiplex PCR assay. For the multiplex PCR, a mixture combining 60 forward primers for TCR Vbeta segments and 13 reverse primers for TCR Jbeta segments was used. The CDR3 region of rearranged TCR beta genes was amplified from genomic DNA with a multiplex PCR assay. Amplified TCR beta libraries were sequenced as 87-base-pair reads on the Illumina HiSeq System. Concerning the study's data processing: In a later analysis, 77 million or so unique TCR beta chains were counted across the approximately 670 repertoires, and approximately 11 million of these chains were shared by at least two donors. To remove PCR and sequencing errors, raw reads were error-corrected and collapsed into unique sequences using a nearest-neighbor algorithm that merged closely related sequences. To assign V, D and J gene segments, CDR3 sequences were aligned to IMGT reference sequences. Each retained sequence needed at least a six-nucleotide match to both a V gene segment and a J gene segment. Rearrangements were called productive when the CDR3 lacked stop codons and stayed in frame with V and J; all others were non-productive. Following IMGT convention, CDR3 was defined as the stretch from the second conserved V-encoded cysteine to the conserved J-encoded phenylalanine. Sequences without an unambiguous match to a single V gene segment were excluded from the earlier analysis of about 640 of the donors. In an earlier analysis of about 590 of the donors, a V segment was called functional when productive rearrangements were above 56.7%, and segregating when the standard deviation between donors exceeded 5%. To diagnose cytomegalovirus status from the catalog of TCR beta chain sequences, a statistical classification framework was built. In a later analysis, TCR nucleotide sequences were compared against IMGT/GENE-DB human TR gene sequences so that V and J genes could be assigned. Using the TCRdist pipeline, a later analysis assigned CDR3 sequences along with most-parsimonious VDJ recombination scenarios. A later analysis defined each TCR beta chain by its CDR3 amino acid sequence plus V-gene family, and excluded reads lacking a unique V-gene family. In a later analysis, fewer than 600 highly shared, low-generation-probability nucleotide sequences were removed to address suspected cross-contamination and a sequencing artifact. In a later analysis, a clonal expansion index was calculated for each public chain from normalized within-repertoire ranks of inferred template counts. A later analysis computed generation probabilities with a VDJ recombination model fitted to out-of-frame rearrangements, and checked the results against IGoR. Hypergeometric tests were used in a later analysis to score TCR-TCR, TCR-HLA and TCR-CMV co-occurrence, with a repertoire-size bias correction applied to the TCR pairs. To estimate false discovery rates, a later analysis permuted the HLA or CMV assignments 20 times. In a later analysis, co-occurring TCRs were grouped with DBSCAN, and TCRdist sequence similarity was added when clustering was performed within HLA-allele-positive subsets. Co-occurrence clustering excluded repertoires with fewer than 30,000 or more than 120,000 public chains, plus five with anomalous nucleotide sharing. Sourced from immuneACCESS, this table was stored by TCRdb with only in-frame sequences that have V and J called. A share of the clones is absent; for the studies checked, an unresolved V gene accounts for under half, and the remainder has no known explanation. V, J and clone size derive from that table, while D and trimming were established from the DNA sequence. The sample table holds 60,000 to 85,000 clones, of which about 76% were seen once. Around 10% of the sample lies in the top ten.

The CDR3, from cysteine to phenylalanine, totals 14 residues. The entry retains the CDR3 DNA only, 42 bases that are in frame from base 1. CDR1 SGHTA and CDR2 FQGNSA were looked up in the germline V gene. V is pruned by 5 bases and J by 5 bases, leaving 8 bases of the junction without a gene match. As regards this clone: It has no known antigen specificity. No qualities accompany the bases; no much larger clone lies one base away.

The cohort consisted of 600 to 700 healthy bone marrow donors. Cohort members were all nominally healthy when sampled, although unrecorded immune exposures were likely present. The donor tested CMV seropositive and was one of the 289 seropositive cohort members. A peripheral blood sample was collected from each donor, and TCR beta sequencing was performed on peripheral blood mononuclear cells. Genomic DNA was extracted from the blood cell samples with the Qiagen DNeasy Blood Extraction Kit. Material for sequencing was PBMCs. This chain is built from TRBV7-2 and TRBJ1-2; 7 bases in the junction line up with TRBD1. The TCR sequence derives from a male donor in good health and CMV-seropositive. The DNA is as follows: TGTGCCAGCAGCCCGCGGGACAGCCGTTATGGCTACACCTTC. It translates as CASSPRDSRYGYTF. Reference TRBV7-2 and TRBJ1-2 genes cover what lies past the CDR3, so the full variable domain is GAGVSQSPSNKVTEKGKDVELRCDPISGHTALYWYRQSLGQGLEFLIYFQGNSAPDKSGLPSDRFSAERTGGSVSTLTIQRTQQEDSAVYLCASSPRDSRYGYTFGSGTRLTVV.